Each of the 30 T cell receptor beta chains below was sequenced from the same sample in a study of control samples from healthy donors and cancer patients. The method was immunoSEQ multiplex PCR; TCRdb's version includes in-frame clones alone and lacks a portion of them. The data contain fewer than 110,000 clones, roughly 90% of them seen just once; the ten biggest clones take up approximately 7.8%. The specimen sequenced was blood. The receptors stem from a man between 25 and 39 years old in good health.

The chain links TRBV27 to TRBJ2-1, with 8 bases aligning to TRBD1. The CDR3 has 15 amino acids. The J segment lost 15 bases and the V segment lost 2 bases, leaving 15 bases of the junction unmatched. CDR1 is MNHEY, CDR2 SMNVEV, per germline (reference sequence). The CDR3 protein is CASSLISGQDGGGFF. The CDR3 DNA is TGTGCCAGCAGTTTAATCTCGGGACAGGACGGTGGGGGGTTCTTC.

The rearrangement joins TRBV27 to TRBJ2-7, with 7 bases lining up with TRBD2. Trimming removed 6 bases from V and 0 bases from J; junction bases left unmatched: 5. CDR3 length equals 14 residues. Germline V gives CDR1 MNHEY, CDR2 SMNVEV (reference sequence). This chain's CDR3 is CASRRSGYSYEQYF. CDR3 nucleotides: TGTGCCAGCAGACGTAGCGGGTACTCCTACGAGCAGTACTTC.

The chain links TRBV5-5 to TRBJ1-1; a weak D match, TRBD1 (5 bases). The ends were cut back, 3 bases at V and 4 bases at J, with 13 bases in the middle. Per the germline V gene, CDR1 is SGHKS and CDR2 is YYEKEE (reference sequence). This CDR3 contains 14 residues. CDR3 nucleotides: TGTGCCAGCAGCTGGGGCACGGGGAGCACTGAAGCTTTCTTT. Encoded protein: CASSWGTGSTEAFF. The full variable domain, rest sourced from reference TRBV5-5 and TRBJ1-1, is DAGVTQSPTHLIKTRGQQVTLRCSPISGHKSVSWYQQVLGQGPQFIFQYYEKEERGRGNFPDRFSARQFPNYSSELNVNALLLGDSALYLCASSWGTGSTEAFFGQGTRLTVV.

This clone was seen just once. In DNA, the CDR3 is TGTGCCAGCAGCTTAACTGGGGGTAGCCGGGAGACCCAGTACTTC. Residues: CASSLTGGSRETQYF. The J gene is TRBJ2-5, the V gene TRBV11-1; D tentatively reads TRBD1 or TRBD2 (5 bases each). Trimming took 2 bases from V and 5 from J, leaving 15 bases between them. The CDR3 extends over 15 amino acids. In germline, CDR1 is SGHAT, CDR2 FQDESV (reference sequence).

The table lists this clone with a few counts. V gene TRBV28 combines with J gene TRBJ1-5; D gene uncertain. The CDR3 contains 16 residues. V gave up 6 bases and J gave up 4 bases, with 19 bases separating them. The germline CDR1 and CDR2 sequences are MDHEN and SYDVKM. CDR3 sequence (DNA): TGTGCCAGCAGGGATCCTGGGATGACAATTAATCAGCCCCAGCATTTT. It specifies CASRDPGMTINQPQHF.

The chain employs TRBV11-2 and TRBJ1-1; the D is unclear. This CDR3 contains 13 residues. Germline V gene lookup returns CDR1 SGHAT and CDR2 FQNNGV. With 5 bases removed from V and 1 base from J, the gap between germline ends came to 8 bases. The CDR3 reads CASSPRWNTEAFF. CDR3 sequence (DNA): TGTGCCAGCAGCCCGCGGTGGAACACTGAAGCTTTCTTT. Using reference TRBV11-2 and TRBJ1-1 for the parts outside the CDR3, the full variable domain is EAGVAQSPRYKIIEKRQSVAFWCNPISGHATLYWYQQILGQGPKLLIQFQNNGVVDDSQLPKDRFSAERLKGVDSTLKIQPAKLEDSAVYLCASSPRWNTEAFFGQGTRLTVV.

The table lists this clone with a count of one. The V and J genes are TRBV28 and TRBJ1-2; tentative D call: TRBD1 (5 bases). The V gene lost 5 bases and the J gene lost 2 bases, with 21 bases spanning the gap. Germline loops: CDR1 MDHEN, CDR2 SYDVKM. The length of the CDR3 is 17 residues. The CDR3 DNA follows: TGTGCCAGCAGTCTCTGGCCGCCCAGGGTATGGAACTATGGCTACACCTTC. Protein sequence: CASSLWPPRVWNYGYTF.

The chain's CDR3 is CASSLIGTGESSEQYF. Written as DNA, the CDR3 is TGTGCCAGCAGTTTAATTGGGACAGGGGAATCGAGCGAGCAGTACTTC. The chain joins TRBV27 to TRBJ2-7; 10 bases line up with TRBD1. The germline V gene has CDR1 MNHEY and CDR2 SMNVEV (reference sequence). The CDR3 runs 16 residues. The V and J ends lost 2 bases and 6 bases, in that order; junction bases with no gene match: 10.

This clone was counted a single time. The CDR3 sequence is CASQEGTTQRAQYF. CDR3 DNA: TGTGCCTCCCAGGAGGGGACTACCCAAAGGGCCCAGTACTTC. The chain joins TRBV19 to TRBJ2-5, with 7 positions matching TRBD2. The J segment lost 9 bases and the V segment lost 11 bases, leaving 18 bases of the junction unmatched. The CDR3 length is 14 residues. Germline CDR1 LNHDA, CDR2 SQIVND (reference sequence).

This clone has a single count. This chain's CDR3 is CASRDTGDLGETQYF. In DNA, the CDR3 is TGTGCCAGCAGGGATACAGGGGATTTAGGAGAGACCCAGTACTTC. The genes are TRBV28 and TRBJ2-5; 7 bases fit TRBD1. The CDR3 length is 15 residues. In germline, CDR1 is MDHEN, CDR2 SYDVKM. Losses at the gene ends were 6 bases for V and 4 bases for J; bases not matched to a gene: 11.

This rearrangement joins TRBV27 to TRBJ1-1; the D gene is possibly TRBD1 (6 bases). The CDR3 is made up of 16 amino acids. Germline-derived CDR1 and CDR2 are MNHEY and SMNVEV (reference sequence). The V gene lost 7 bases and the J gene lost 6 bases, with 24 bases spanning the gap. Here the CDR3 DNA reads TGTGCCAGCAAAGCCTTGTTAAGGGGGGCGAGGTCTGAAGCTTTCTTT. Its protein product is CASKALLRGARSEAFF.

This clone turned up a few times. The CDR3 DNA sequence: TGTGCCGGTATTACACAGGAGAACACTGAAGCTTTCTTT. This encodes CAGITQENTEAFF. The chain combines TRBV30 with TRBJ1-1, with a tentative D call TRBD1 (5 bases). The CDR3 has 13 residues. Trimming removed 8 bases from V and 1 base from J, with 14 bases in between. Per the germline V gene, CDR1 is GTSNPN and CDR2 is SVGIG (reference sequence). Variable domain in full (rest from reference TRBV30 and TRBJ1-1): SQTIHQWPATLVQPVGSPLSLECTVEGTSNPNLYWYRQAAGRGLQLLFYSVGIGQISSEVPQNLSASRPQDRQFILSSKKLLLSDSGFYLCAGITQENTEAFFGQGTRLTVV.

The chain joins TRBV7-2 to TRBJ2-1, with TRBD2 matching over 7 bases. The length of the CDR3 is 14 residues. The germline V gene encodes CDR1 SGHTA and CDR2 FQGNSA. V trimming: 5 bases; J trimming: 5 bases; junction bases outside the gene matches: 6. The DNA for the CDR3 is TGTGCCAGCAGCATACTAGCGTTTAACAATGAGCAGTTCTTC. The encoded protein is CASSILAFNNEQFF.

This clone was counted once. The chain carries TRBV12-3 or TRBV12-4 and TRBJ2-5, with D unresolved. There are 13 residues in the CDR3. V shed 3 bases and J shed 3 bases, with 8 bases lying between them. The CDR3 is CASSFFTEETQYF. The DNA for the CDR3 is TGTGCCAGCAGTTTCTTCACAGAAGAGACCCAGTACTTC.

V gene TRBV7-7 combines with J gene TRBJ2-6, with D maybe TRBD1 (6 bases). CDR3 size: 18 residues. Trimming removed 4 bases at V and 4 bases at J, with 20 bases between. Germline-derived CDR1 and CDR2 are SSHAT and FNYEAQ (reference sequence). CDR3 in DNA: TGTGCCAGCAGCTCCGCCCAACAGGGTTCGTCGGGGGCCAACGTCCTGACTTTC. As protein: CASSSAQQGSSGANVLTF. The complete variable domain, with remaining parts taken from reference TRBV7-7 and TRBJ2-6, reads GAGVSQSPRYKVTKRGQDVTLRCDPISSHATLYWYQQALGQGPEFLTYFNYEAQPDKSGLPSDRFSAERPEGSISTLTIQRTEQRDSAMYRCASSSAQQGSSGANVLTFGAGSRLTVL.

A note on this clone: This sample includes further DNA sequences coding for the same CDR3. V is TRBV19 and J is TRBJ2-1, with TRBD1 identical over 8 bases. The CDR3 length is 12 residues. Trimming cost V 4 bases and J 10 bases; bases outside gene matches: 3. CDR1 is LNHDA and CDR2 is SQIVND in the germline V gene (reference sequence). CDR3: CASSKDRDEQFF. The CDR3, as DNA: TGTGCCAGTAGTAAGGACAGGGACGAGCAGTTCTTC. The variable domain in full, completed from reference TRBV19 and TRBJ2-1, reads DGGITQSPKYLFRKEGQNVTLSCEQNLNHDAMYWYRQDPGQGLRLIYYSQIVNDFQKGDIAEGYSVSREKKESFPLTVTSAQKNPTAFYLCASSKDRDEQFFGPGTRLTVL.

The chain has TRBV2 and TRBJ2-5, with 7 bases lining up with TRBD1. The germline gives CDR1 SNHLY, CDR2 FYNNEI. Trimming took 6 bases from V and 5 from J; bases not matched to a gene: 18. The CDR3 contains 17 residues. CDR3 loop: CASRLLTGYEKLETQYF. CDR3 sequence (DNA): TGTGCCAGCAGGCTCTTGACAGGGTATGAGAAGTTGGAGACCCAGTACTTC.

The chain links TRBV6-5 to TRBJ1-1; D unresolved. V gave up 6 bases and J gave up 1 base, with 9 bases separating them. The CDR3 extends over 13 amino acids. Germline V gene data show CDR1 as MNHEY and CDR2 as SVGAGI. The CDR3 is CASRVSPNTEAFF. In DNA form, the CDR3 reads TGTGCCAGCAGAGTATCCCCGAACACTGAAGCTTTCTTT.

The chain links TRBV6-5 to TRBJ2-6; no definite D call. Germline V gene lookup returns CDR1 MNHEY and CDR2 SVGAGI. The CDR3 consists of 16 residues. Trimming stripped 1 base from V and 1 base from J, with 8 bases between. CDR3 sequence: CASSYYTVSGANVLTF. The CDR3 DNA follows: TGTGCCAGCAGTTACTACACAGTATCTGGGGCCAACGTCCTGACTTTC.

This clone was counted once. The rearrangement uses TRBV10-1 and TRBJ1-6; D gene uncertain. Germline loops: CDR1 WNHNN, CDR2 SYGVQD (reference sequence). The CDR3 totals 12 residues. The ends were cut back, 2 bases at V and 7 bases at J, with 3 bases in the middle. CDR3 sequence reads: CASSERNSPLHF. The DNA of the CDR3 is TGCGCCAGCAGTGAGAGGAATTCACCCCTCCACTTT.

The chain is built from TRBV25-1 and TRBJ1-2; D is undetermined. CDR3 length: 15 amino acids. V was shortened by 2 bases and J by 7 bases, with 17 bases between the two germline ends. Germline CDR1 reads MGHDK; CDR2 reads SYGVNS. The CDR3 loop is CASSENAVVLTGYTF. CDR3 coding DNA: TGTGCCAGCAGTGAAAACGCGGTGGTCTTGACTGGCTACACCTTC.

J is TRBJ2-1 and V is TRBV7-6; D is possibly TRBD1 or TRBD2 (7 bases each). The CDR3 runs to 17 residues. The germline gives CDR1 SGHVS, CDR2 FNYEAQ. Trimming left V 1 base short and J 0 bases short, with 13 bases between. CDR3 region: CASSLEGAGASYNEQFF. For the CDR3, the DNA is TGTGCCAGCAGCTTAGAGGGGGCGGGAGCCTCCTACAATGAGCAGTTCTTC.

CDR3 nucleotide sequence: TGTGCCAGCAGTACCGGGACAGACCTCTCCCCTCGCTACACCTTC. It yields the protein CASSTGTDLSPRYTF. The rearrangement uses TRBV6-5 and TRBJ1-2; TRBD1 aligns across 7 bases. The CDR3 is 15 residues long. From germline, CDR1 is MNHEY and CDR2 SVGAGI. Trimming removed 5 bases from V and 9 bases from J; junction bases left unmatched: 15.

The V gene is TRBV19, the J gene TRBJ1-2; a weak D match, TRBD1 (5 bases). CDR1 and CDR2 from the germline V gene are LNHDA and SQIVND (reference sequence). The CDR3 is 14 residues long. V was cut by 3 bases and J by 6 bases, with 14 bases left in between. The DNA for the CDR3 is TGTGCCAGTAGTATTATAGGAGGGGCGAATGGCTACACCTTC. It is translated as CASSIIGGANGYTF.

This clone showed up many times. The chain has TRBV3-1 (or the pseudogene TRBV3-2) and TRBJ2-1; TRBD1 or TRBD2 may be the D gene (5 bases each). Germline V lookup: CDR1 LGHDT, CDR2 YNNKEL (reference sequence). CDR3 length: 13 residues. V was trimmed by 4 bases and J by 4 bases, leaving 8 bases between them. CDR3 in amino acids: CASSRGTYNEQFF. CDR3 DNA: TGTGCCAGCAGCCGGGGGACGTACAATGAGCAGTTCTTC.

This clone has a single count. The chain uses TRBV5-6 and TRBJ2-1; TRBD1 matches 8 bases. J was trimmed by 12 bases and V by 5 bases; bases with no gene match: 4. CDR3 length equals 11 residues. Germline values: CDR1 SGHDT, CDR2 YYEEEE. Here the CDR3 reads CASSRTGRQFF. The CDR3 DNA is TGTGCCAGCAGTCGGACAGGGAGGCAGTTCTTC.

This rearrangement joins TRBV15 to TRBJ2-1, with D possibly matching TRBD1 (5 bases). The CDR3 runs 13 residues. Germline CDR1 reads LNHNV; CDR2 reads YYDKDF (reference sequence). Trimming left V 3 bases short and J 4 bases short, with 7 bases between. The CDR3 region is CATSSRQYNEQFF. As DNA, the CDR3 is TGTGCCACCAGCAGTAGACAGTACAATGAGCAGTTCTTC.

The J gene is TRBJ2-7, the V gene TRBV5-6, with D perhaps TRBD2 (5 bases). The V end was cut by 0 bases, the J end by 11 bases, with 21 bases between. This CDR3 is 15 amino acids long. Germline V gene sequence: CDR1 SGHDT, CDR2 YYEEEE. CDR3: CASSLADLTGTWEYV. The CDR3 bases are TGTGCCAGCAGCTTGGCCGATCTCACGGGAACTTGGGAGTACGTC.

This clone was counted between two and nine times. The V call is TRBV19, the J call TRBJ2-6; D not resolved. Germline V lookup: CDR1 LNHDA, CDR2 SQIVND (reference sequence). The ends were cut back, 5 bases at V and 0 bases at J, with 11 bases in the middle. The CDR3 runs 16 residues. The CDR3 loop reads CASSARSPSGANVLTF. The CDR3 nucleotides are TGTGCCAGTAGTGCCCGTTCCCCCTCTGGGGCCAACGTCCTGACTTTC.

This sequence joins TRBV28 and TRBJ1-1; a possible D gene is TRBD1 (5 bases). The CDR3 length is 13 residues. Looked up from germline, CDR1 is MDHEN and CDR2 is SYDVKM. Between the trimmed V and J ends, which lost 2 bases and 1 base, there was a span of 5 bases. The CDR3 DNA sequence: TGTGCCAGCAGTTTAAGGGGGAACACTGAAGCTTTCTTT. Translated, it gives CASSLRGNTEAFF.